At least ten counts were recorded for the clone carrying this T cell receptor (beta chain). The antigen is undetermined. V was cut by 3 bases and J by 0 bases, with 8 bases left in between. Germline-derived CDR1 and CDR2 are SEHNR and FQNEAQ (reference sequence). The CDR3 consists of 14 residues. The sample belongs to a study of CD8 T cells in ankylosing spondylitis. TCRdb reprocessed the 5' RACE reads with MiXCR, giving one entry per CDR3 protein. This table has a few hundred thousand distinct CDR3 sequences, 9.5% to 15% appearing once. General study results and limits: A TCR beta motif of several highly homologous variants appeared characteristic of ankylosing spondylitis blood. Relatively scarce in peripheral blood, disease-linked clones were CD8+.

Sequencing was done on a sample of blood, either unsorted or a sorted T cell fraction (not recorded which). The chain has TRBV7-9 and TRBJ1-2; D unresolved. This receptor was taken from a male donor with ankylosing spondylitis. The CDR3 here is CASSFLGANYGYTF. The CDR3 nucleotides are TGTGCCAGCAGCTTCCTGGGAGCTAACTATGGCTACACCTTC.